The sequence of this T cell receptor beta chain was determined in a study of T cells after yellow fever vaccination. Study details: Some fractions had low cell numbers, and these were prepared with SMART-Seq v4 Ultra Low Input.

5'RACE template switching added a universal primer site and UMIs to TCR cDNA. Via MiXCR, TCRdb re-called the 5' RACE reads, giving one row per CDR3 protein. The data contain approximately 350,000 distinct CDR3 sequences, around a tenth of them seen just once; the ten biggest clones take up more than 15%. Study findings and constraints: Clonotypes shared by both compartments, CD4 and CD8, made up a small share. Peak timing came faster in the weaker secondary response, day 5 versus 15.

Germline-derived CDR1 and CDR2 are SGDLS and YYNGEE. This CDR3 is 16 amino acids long. The V end lost 0 bases, the J end lost 2 bases, and 13 bases lay between the germline ends. Of note for this clonotype: Its antigen is not known.

The chain has TRBV9 and TRBJ2-3; no clear D gene. Specimen: PBMCs, collected on the day of the first yellow fever vaccination. This sequence was found in a man between 18 and 29 years old who received the YFV17D yellow fever vaccine. The CDR3 nucleotides are TGTGCCAGCAGCGTAGATGAGAACCCTAACACAGATACGCAGTATTTT. This gives the protein CASSVDENPNTDTQYF.